A selection of T cell receptor beta chains follows, all from one sample in a study of monozygotic twins with inflammatory bowel disease. TCRdb reanalyzed the 5' RACE reads, giving one entry per CDR3 protein sequence and no DNA. The sample has about 330,000 distinct CDR3 sequences. Sequencing was carried out using blood. The receptors come from a human donor with ulcerative colitis or Crohn's disease, or a healthy co-twin of an affected twin (not recorded which). The CDR3 runs from the conserved cysteine through the conserved F or W.

TRBJ2-5,14,TRBV2,CASSPGHGRETQYF
TRBJ2-5,15,TRBV7-8,CASTLNLWVQETQYF
TRBJ1-1,15,TRBV5-1,CASSYFSEQGDEAFF
TRBJ1-2,15,TRBV6-1,CASSDGPQPIYGYTF
TRBJ2-1,18,TRBV10-3,CAISESTAGGPSYNEQFF
TRBJ1-2,13,TRBV5-1,CASSLGGDYGYTF
TRBJ2-1,16,TRBV3-1,CASSQGAADQDNEQFF
TRBJ1-2,16,TRBV5-4,CASSPDRTGGTYGYTF
TRBJ2-3,13,TRBV11-2,CASSLDVGDTQYF
TRBJ1-2,15,TRBV20-1,CSARKGQGGNYGYTF
TRBJ2-1,12,TRBV20-1,CSSSPTSFEQFF
TRBJ1-4,16,TRBV5-1,CASSPKPVGTNEKLFF
TRBJ2-1,16,TRBV4-1,CASSQGGVSKYNEQFF